Listed below are T cell receptor beta chains from one sample, sequenced in a study of chemoradiotherapy in HPV16-positive cancers. This table comes from immunoSEQ multiplex PCR, and its TCRdb copy is limited to in-frame clones, with some not included. The data show fewer than 15,000 clones, more than 75% seen once. The input for sequencing was blood, taken from a patient who underwent chemoradiotherapy. The receptors here all came from a human donor with HPV-associated anogenital cancer. CDR3s leave out the opening cysteine and the closing phenylalanine or tryptophan. D genes are given only for firm matches.

v_gene	d_gene	j_gene	CDR3aa
TRBV18	-	TRBJ1-2	ASSPSRDYGYT
TRBV11-2	-	TRBJ2-7	ASSLAQGSPEQY
TRBV18	TRBD1	TRBJ1-2	ASSPTPGQGSGYGYT
TRBV9	TRBD1	TRBJ2-7	ASSVGTGQGPKSYEQY
TRBV5-1	TRBD1	TRBJ2-1	ASSVPGQGHEQF
TRBV5-5	-	TRBJ1-2	ASGANYGYT
TRBV9	-	TRBJ1-1	ASSVLDGTEAF
TRBV7-9	-	TRBJ1-2	ASSLVRTAAYSVYGYT
TRBV7-9	-	TRBJ1-2	ASSPATVNYGYT
TRBV27	-	TRBJ1-4	ACRGGAANEKLF
TRBV7-2	TRBD2	TRBJ2-3	ASSRGGPGTDTQY
TRBV11-2	-	TRBJ2-7	ASSSGYRVLVFDEQY
TRBV19	TRBD2	TRBJ2-1	ASSIKGLAGGQF
TRBV11-3	-	TRBJ1-6	ASSLEGQTNSPLH
TRBV30	-	TRBJ1-1	AWSVQANTEAF
TRBV16	TRBD1	TRBJ2-7	ASSGTGLSYEQY
TRBV6-7	-	TRBJ2-7	ASSYKAPAPPEQY
TRBV4-2	-	TRBJ2-7	ASSHYEGVYEQY
TRBV19	TRBD2	TRBJ2-5	ASSVTSGGLETQY
TRBV7-7	TRBD1	TRBJ1-3	ASSSDRAGNTIY
TRBV7-9	-	TRBJ2-7	ASSLYSLGTYEQY
TRBV19	-	TRBJ2-2	ASSPRGVWDTGELF
TRBV4-2	TRBD1	TRBJ2-7	ASSQDSQGASYEQY
TRBV7-9	TRBD2	TRBJ2-7	ASSIGTSGVYEQY
TRBV15	TRBD2	TRBJ2-1	ATSREMLAGYYNEQF
TRBV9	-	TRBJ1-2	ASSPGQTKANYGYT
TRBV10-3	TRBD1	TRBJ1-5	AISDQGQGSGQPQH
TRBV9	-	TRBJ1-3	ASSVVPGHSGNTIY
TRBV5-1	-	TRBJ2-5	ASSLGGVVTQY
TRBV7-7	-	TRBJ1-1	ASSLTLNTEAF
TRBV6-1	-	TRBJ1-5	ASSIVEPQH
TRBV9	-	TRBJ2-2	ASSVSLRGPTNTGELF
TRBV18	TRBD2	TRBJ2-1	ASSPPGLAGNYNEQF
TRBV6-4	-	TRBJ1-5	ASSEVAGVGNQPQH
TRBV10-3	-	TRBJ1-2	AISEQAAGNGYT
TRBV10-3	TRBD1	TRBJ1-1	AITRQGGSTEAF
TRBV7-9	TRBD2	TRBJ2-5	ASSLLSGGEETQY
TRBV4-1	-	TRBJ2-1	ASSQLGTPSDRF
TRBV7-2	-	TRBJ2-7	ASSLDRDKGFLYEQY
TRBV5-4	-	TRBJ1-1	ASSLVDTEAF
TRBV16	-	TRBJ1-1	ASSISLNTEAF
TRBV2	TRBD2	TRBJ2-5	ASLSSGGEETQY
TRBV5-4	-	TRBJ2-5	ASSKDPQETQY
TRBV19	-	TRBJ2-5	ASRGIRAAETQY
TRBV7-3	TRBD2	TRBJ2-1	ASSLRGGGVAGGPLDEQF
TRBV7-9	-	TRBJ1-5	ASSLGGYSNQPQH
TRBV7-9	-	TRBJ1-1	ASSSTIRGTAEAF
TRBV5-8	-	TRBJ1-1	AGKAGRITTEAF
TRBV2	TRBD2	TRBJ2-5	ASSELAGGATAGTQY
TRBV21-1	-	TRBJ2-5	ASRPGQGQETQY
TRBV7-3	-	TRBJ2-2	ASSSDYNTGELF
TRBV6-4	-	TRBJ2-1	ASSDGGSYNEQF
TRBV2	-	TRBJ1-1	ASSEYRENTEAF
TRBV30	-	TRBJ2-1	AWTQNNEQF
TRBV9	TRBD1	TRBJ2-3	ASSAGQAVTDTQY
TRBV11-3	-	TRBJ2-3	ASSSGPGRSDTQY